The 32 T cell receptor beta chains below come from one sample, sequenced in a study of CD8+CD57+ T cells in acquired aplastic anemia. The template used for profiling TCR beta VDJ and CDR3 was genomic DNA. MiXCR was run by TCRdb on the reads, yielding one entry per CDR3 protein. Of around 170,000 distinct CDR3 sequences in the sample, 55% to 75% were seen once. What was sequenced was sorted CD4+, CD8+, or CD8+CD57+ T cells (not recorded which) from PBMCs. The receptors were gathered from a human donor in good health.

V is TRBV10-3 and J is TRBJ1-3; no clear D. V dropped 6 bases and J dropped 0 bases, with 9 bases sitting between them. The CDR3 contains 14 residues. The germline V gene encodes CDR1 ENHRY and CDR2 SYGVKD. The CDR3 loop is CAIRDVDSGNTIYF. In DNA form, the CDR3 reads TGTGCCATCAGGGACGTAGACTCTGGAAACACCATATATTTT.

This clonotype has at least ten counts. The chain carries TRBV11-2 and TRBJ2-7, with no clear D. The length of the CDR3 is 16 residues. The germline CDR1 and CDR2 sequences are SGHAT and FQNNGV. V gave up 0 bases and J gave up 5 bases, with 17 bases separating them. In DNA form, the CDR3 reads TGTGCCAGCAGCTTAGACAGGATGTCAAGGCTCGACGAGCAGTACTTC. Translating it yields CASSLDRMSRLDEQYF.

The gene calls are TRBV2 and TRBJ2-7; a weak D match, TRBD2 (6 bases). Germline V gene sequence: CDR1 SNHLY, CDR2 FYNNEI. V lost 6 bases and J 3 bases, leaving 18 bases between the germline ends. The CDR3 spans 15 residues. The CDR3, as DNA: TGTGCCAGCAGGCGATCGGGAGTAACGGACTACGAGCAGTACTTC. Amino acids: CASRRSGVTDYEQYF.

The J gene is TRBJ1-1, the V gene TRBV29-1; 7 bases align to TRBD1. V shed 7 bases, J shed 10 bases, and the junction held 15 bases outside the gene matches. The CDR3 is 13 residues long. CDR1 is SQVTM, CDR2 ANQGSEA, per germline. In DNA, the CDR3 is TGCAGCGCGTCAGGTTCCGACAGGGCGAGAGCTTTCTTT. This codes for CSASGSDRARAFF.

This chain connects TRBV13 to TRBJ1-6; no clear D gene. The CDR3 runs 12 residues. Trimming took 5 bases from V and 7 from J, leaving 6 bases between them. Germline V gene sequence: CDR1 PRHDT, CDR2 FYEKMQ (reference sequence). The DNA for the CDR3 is TGTGCCAGCAGCACCCACAATTCACCCCTCCACTTT. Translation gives CASSTHNSPLHF. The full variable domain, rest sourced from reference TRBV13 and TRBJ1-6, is AAGVIQSPRHLIKEKRETATLKCYPIPRHDTVYWYQQGPGQDPQFLISFYEKMQSDKGSIPDRFSAQQFSDYHSELNMSSLELGDSALYFCASSTHNSPLHFGNGTRLTVT.

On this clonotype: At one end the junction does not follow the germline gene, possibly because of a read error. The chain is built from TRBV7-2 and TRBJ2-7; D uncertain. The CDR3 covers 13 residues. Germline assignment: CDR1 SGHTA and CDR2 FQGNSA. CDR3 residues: CAGSQDMSYEQYF. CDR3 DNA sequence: TGTGCCGGCAGCCAAGACATGTCCTACGAGCAGTACTTC.

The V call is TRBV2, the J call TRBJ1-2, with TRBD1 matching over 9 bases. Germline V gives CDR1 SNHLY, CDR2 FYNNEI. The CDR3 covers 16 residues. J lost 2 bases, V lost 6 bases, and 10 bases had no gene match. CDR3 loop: CASSQDGTGLNYGYTF. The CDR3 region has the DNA TGTGCCAGCAGCCAAGACGGGACAGGGCTCAACTATGGCTACACCTTC. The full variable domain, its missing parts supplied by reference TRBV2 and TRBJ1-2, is EPEVTQTPSHQVTQMGQEVILRCVPISNHLYFYWYRQILGQKVEFLVSFYNNEISEKSEIFDDQFSVERPDGSNFTLKIRSTKLEDSAMYFCASSQDGTGLNYGYTFGSGTRLTVV.

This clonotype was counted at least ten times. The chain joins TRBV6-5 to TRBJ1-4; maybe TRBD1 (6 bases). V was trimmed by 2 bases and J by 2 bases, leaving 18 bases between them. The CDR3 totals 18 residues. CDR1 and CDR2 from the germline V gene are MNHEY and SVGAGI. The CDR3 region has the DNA TGTGCCAGCAGTTACCAGGGGATGGCTGAGGTTACTAATGAAAAACTGTTTTTT. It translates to CASSYQGMAEVTNEKLFF.

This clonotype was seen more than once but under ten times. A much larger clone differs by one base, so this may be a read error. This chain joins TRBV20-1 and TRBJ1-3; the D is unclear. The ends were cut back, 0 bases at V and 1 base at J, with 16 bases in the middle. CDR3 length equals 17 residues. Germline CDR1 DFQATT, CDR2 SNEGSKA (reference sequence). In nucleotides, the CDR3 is TGCAGTGCTAGAGAGGGCAGACCGCCGTTTTCTGGAAACACCATATATTTT. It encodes CSAREGRPPFSGNTIYF.

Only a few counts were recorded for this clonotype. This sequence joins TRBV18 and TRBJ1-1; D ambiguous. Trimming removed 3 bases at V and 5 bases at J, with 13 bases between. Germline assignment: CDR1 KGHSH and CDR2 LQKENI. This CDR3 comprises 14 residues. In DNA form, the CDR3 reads TGTGCCAGCTCACCTTCCGAGGGTATGACTGAAGCTTTCTTT. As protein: CASSPSEGMTEAFF.

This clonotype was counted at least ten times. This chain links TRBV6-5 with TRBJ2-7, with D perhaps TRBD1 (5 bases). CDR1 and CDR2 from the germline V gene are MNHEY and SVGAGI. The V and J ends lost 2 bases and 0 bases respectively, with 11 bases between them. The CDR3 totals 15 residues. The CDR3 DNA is TGTGCCAGCAGTTACGGACAAGCGAGCTCCTACGAGCAGTACTTC. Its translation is CASSYGQASSYEQYF.

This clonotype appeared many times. The CDR3 protein is CAIRSGGTDTQYF. The CDR3 DNA sequence: TGTGCCATAAGGTCGGGAGGCACAGATACGCAGTATTTT. V usage is TRBV24-1 and J usage is TRBJ2-3; weak D call: TRBD2 (6 bases). The CDR3 is made up of 13 amino acids. The germline V gene encodes CDR1 KGHDR and CDR2 SFDVKD. Between the trimmed V and J ends, which lost 11 bases and 1 base, there was a span of 12 bases.

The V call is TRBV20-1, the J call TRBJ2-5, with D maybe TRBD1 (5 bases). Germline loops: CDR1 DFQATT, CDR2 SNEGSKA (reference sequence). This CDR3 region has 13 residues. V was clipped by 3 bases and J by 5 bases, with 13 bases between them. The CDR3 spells CSASYGQGETQYF. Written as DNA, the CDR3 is TGCAGTGCTAGTTATGGGCAGGGCGAGACCCAGTACTTC.

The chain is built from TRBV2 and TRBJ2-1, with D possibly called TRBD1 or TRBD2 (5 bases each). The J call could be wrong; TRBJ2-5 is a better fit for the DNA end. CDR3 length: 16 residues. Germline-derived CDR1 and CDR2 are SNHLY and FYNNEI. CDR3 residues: CASQATGTHRQETQYF. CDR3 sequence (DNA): TGTGCCAGCCAAGCCACCGGGACCCATCGCCAAGAGACCCAGTACTTC.

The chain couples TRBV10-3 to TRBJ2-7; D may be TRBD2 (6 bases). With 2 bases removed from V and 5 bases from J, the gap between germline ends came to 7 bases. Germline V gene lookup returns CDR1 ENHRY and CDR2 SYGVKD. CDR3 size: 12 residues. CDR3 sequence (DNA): TGTGCCATCAGTGAGGGGGGGAACGAGCAGTACTTC. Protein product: CAISEGGNEQYF.

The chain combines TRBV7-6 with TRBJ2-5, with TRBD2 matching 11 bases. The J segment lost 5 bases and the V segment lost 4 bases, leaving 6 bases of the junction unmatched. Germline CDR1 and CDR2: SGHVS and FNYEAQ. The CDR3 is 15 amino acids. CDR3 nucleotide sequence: TGTGCCAGCAGCTATAGCGGGGGGGCGTATGAGACCCAGTACTTC. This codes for CASSYSGGAYETQYF.

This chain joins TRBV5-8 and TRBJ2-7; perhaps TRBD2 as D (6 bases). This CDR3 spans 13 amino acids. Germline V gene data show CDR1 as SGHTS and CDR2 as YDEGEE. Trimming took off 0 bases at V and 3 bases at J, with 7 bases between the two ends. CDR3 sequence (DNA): TGTGCCAGCAGCTTGGGGGACTTCTACGAGCAGTACTTC. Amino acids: CASSLGDFYEQYF.

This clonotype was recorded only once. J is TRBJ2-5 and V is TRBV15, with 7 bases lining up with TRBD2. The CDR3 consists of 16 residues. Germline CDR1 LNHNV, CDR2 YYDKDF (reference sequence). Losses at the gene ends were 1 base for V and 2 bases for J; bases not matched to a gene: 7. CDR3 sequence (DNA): TGTGCCACCAGCAGAGCAGACAGAGCGGGGCAAGAGACCCAGTACTTC. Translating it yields CATSRADRAGQETQYF.

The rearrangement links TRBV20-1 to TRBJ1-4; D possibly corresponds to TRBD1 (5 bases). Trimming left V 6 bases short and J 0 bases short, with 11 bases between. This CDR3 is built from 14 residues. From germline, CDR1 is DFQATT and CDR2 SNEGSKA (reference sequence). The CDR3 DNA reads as TGCAGTGCGGGGGACGGGACAACTAATGAAAAACTGTTTTTT. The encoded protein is CSAGDGTTNEKLFF.

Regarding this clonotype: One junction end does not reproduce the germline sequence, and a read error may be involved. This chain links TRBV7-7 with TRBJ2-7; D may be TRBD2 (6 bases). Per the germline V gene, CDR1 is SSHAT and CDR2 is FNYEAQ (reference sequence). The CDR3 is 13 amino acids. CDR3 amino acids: CASSPHGGSEQYF. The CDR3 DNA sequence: TGTGCTAGCAGCCCCCATGGAGGGTCCGAGCAGTACTTC.

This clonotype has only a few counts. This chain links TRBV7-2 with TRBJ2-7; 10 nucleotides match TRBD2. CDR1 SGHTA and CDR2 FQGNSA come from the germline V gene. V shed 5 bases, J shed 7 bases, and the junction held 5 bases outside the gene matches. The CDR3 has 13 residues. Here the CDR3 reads CASSISGRIEQYF. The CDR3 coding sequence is TGTGCCAGCAGCATTAGCGGGAGGATTGAGCAGTACTTC.

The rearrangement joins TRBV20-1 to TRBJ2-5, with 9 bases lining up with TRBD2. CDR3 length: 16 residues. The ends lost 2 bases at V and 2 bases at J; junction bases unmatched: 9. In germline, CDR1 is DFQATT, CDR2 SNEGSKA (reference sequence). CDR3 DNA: TGCAGTGCTAGAAGGAGGAGCGGGGGGCCGCAAGAGACCCAGTACTTC. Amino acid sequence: CSARRRSGGPQETQYF.

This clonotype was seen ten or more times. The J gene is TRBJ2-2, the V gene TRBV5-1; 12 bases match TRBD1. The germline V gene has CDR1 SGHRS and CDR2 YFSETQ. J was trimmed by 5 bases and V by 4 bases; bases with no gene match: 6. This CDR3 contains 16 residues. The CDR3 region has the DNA TGCGCCAGCAGCGGGACAGGGGGCGCGGAGACCGGGGAGCTGTTTTTT. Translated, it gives CASSGTGGAETGELFF.

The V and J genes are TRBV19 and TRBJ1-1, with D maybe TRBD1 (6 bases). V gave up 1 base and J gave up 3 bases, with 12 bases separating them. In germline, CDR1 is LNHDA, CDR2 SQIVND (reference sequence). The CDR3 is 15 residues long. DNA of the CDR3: TGTGCCAGTAGTATAGGAACAGGGCTGGACACTGAAGCTTTCTTT. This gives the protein CASSIGTGLDTEAFF.

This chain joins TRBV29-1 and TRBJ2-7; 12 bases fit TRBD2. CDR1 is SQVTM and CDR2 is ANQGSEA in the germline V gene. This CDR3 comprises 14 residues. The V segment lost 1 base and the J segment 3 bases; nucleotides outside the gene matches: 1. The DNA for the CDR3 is TGCAGCGTTGAAGCTAGCGGGAGGGACTACGAGCAGTACTTC. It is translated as CSVEASGRDYEQYF.

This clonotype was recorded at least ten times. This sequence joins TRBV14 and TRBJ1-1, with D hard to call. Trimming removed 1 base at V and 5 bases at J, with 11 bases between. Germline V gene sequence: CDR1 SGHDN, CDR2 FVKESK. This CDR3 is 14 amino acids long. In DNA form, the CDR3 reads TGTGCCAGCAGCCAAGCAGTTCGGGGTACTGAAGCTTTCTTT. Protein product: CASSQAVRGTEAFF.

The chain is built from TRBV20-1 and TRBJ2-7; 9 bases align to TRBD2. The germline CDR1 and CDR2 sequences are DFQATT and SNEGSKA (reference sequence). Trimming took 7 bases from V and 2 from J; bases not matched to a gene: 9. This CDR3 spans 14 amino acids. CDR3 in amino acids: CSGHRLAGTYEQYF. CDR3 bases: TGCAGTGGTCACCGGCTAGCGGGAACCTACGAGCAGTACTTC.

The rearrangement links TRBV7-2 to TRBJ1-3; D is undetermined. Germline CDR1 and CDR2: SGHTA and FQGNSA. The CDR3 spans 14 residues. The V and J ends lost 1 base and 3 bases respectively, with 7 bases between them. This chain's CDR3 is CASSLGGFGNTIYF. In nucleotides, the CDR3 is TGTGCCAGCAGCTTAGGGGGATTTGGAAACACCATATATTTT. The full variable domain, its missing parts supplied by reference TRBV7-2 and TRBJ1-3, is GAGVSQSPSNKVTEKGKDVELRCDPISGHTALYWYRQSLGQGLEFLIYFQGNSAPDKSGLPSDRFSAERTGGSVSTLTIQRTQQEDSAVYLCASSLGGFGNTIYFGEGSWLTVV.

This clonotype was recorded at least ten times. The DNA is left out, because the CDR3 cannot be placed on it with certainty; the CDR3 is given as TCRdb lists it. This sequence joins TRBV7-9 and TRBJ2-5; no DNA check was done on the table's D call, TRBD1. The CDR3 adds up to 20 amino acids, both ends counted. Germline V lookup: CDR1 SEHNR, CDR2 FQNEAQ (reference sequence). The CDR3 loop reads CASSFYICSALTPPRGDQYF.

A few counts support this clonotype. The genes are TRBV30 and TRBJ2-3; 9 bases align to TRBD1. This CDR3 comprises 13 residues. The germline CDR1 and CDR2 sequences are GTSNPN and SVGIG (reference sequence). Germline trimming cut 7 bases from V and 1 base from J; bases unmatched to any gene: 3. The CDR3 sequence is CALQGAGTDTQYF. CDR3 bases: TGTGCCTTACAGGGGGCTGGCACAGATACGCAGTATTTT. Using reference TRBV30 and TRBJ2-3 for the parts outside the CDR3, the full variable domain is SQTIHQWPATLVQPVGSPLSLECTVEGTSNPNLYWYRQAAGRGLQLLFYSVGIGQISSEVPQNLSASRPQDRQFILSSKKLLLSDSGFYLCALQGAGTDTQYFGPGTRLTVL.

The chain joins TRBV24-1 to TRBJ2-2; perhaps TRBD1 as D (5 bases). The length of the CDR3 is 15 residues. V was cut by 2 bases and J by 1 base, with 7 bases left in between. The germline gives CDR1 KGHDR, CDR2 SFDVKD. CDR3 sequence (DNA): TGTGCCACCAGTGATTACAGGAGGAACACCGGGGAGCTGTTTTTT. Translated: CATSDYRRNTGELFF.

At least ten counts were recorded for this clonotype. CDR3 DNA: TGTGCCAGCAGCTTAGAACGGGGTGGCCAGCCCCAGCATTTT. This translates into CASSLERGGQPQHF. The chain has TRBV7-8 and TRBJ1-5; D ambiguous. Looked up from germline, CDR1 is SGHVS and CDR2 is FQNEAQ. The CDR3 is made up of 14 amino acids. The V end was cut by 1 base, the J end by 7 bases, with 11 bases between.